This is a list of T cell receptor beta chains from one sample in a study of regulatory T cells in long-lasting Graves disease. TCRdb called the multiplex PCR reads again in MiXCR, with one record for every CDR3 protein. The data contain 300,000 to 500,000 distinct CDR3 sequences, around 20% of them singletons. This specimen consisted of peripheral blood mononuclear cells (PBMCs), obtained when the disease was refractory, from a patient treated with antithyroid drugs. These receptors all come from a female donor with Graves disease. CDR3s include the opening cysteine and the closing phenylalanine or tryptophan. Each record gives: V gene, J gene, clone size, D gene, CDR3 DNA, CDR3 protein. D genes are given only for firm matches. Clone size is given for some rows only: seen once, a few or many times, or a class if the clone is expanded.

TRBV6-6	TRBJ1-2	many	.	TGTGCCAGCAGTTACTCGTCCGGTGGGGGCTACACCTTC	CASSYSSGGGYTF
TRBV18	TRBJ2-2	few	TRBD2	TGTGCCAGCTCACTCCTAGCGGGAGCACCCGGGGAGCTGTTTTTT	CASSLLAGAPGELFF
TRBV3-1	TRBJ2-7	.	.	TGTGCCAGCAGCCAAGGGGGGGGACAAGGCGGGCAGTACTTC	CASSQGGGQGGQYF
TRBV12-3/TRBV12-4	TRBJ1-1	many	.	TGTGCCAGCACCACAATAAGTGTGAACACTGAAGCTTTCTTT	CASTTISVNTEAFF
TRBV5-4	TRBJ2-3	.	.	TGTGCCAGCAGCTCGTTTGACGATACGCAGTATTTT	CASSSFDDTQYF
TRBV12-3/TRBV12-4	TRBJ1-1	many	TRBD1	TGTGCCAGCAGGACGGACAGGGCAGGGCACGGGAACACTGAAGCTTTCTTT	CASRTDRAGHGNTEAFF
TRBV12-5	TRBJ2-2	.	.	TGTGCTAGTGGTCTAGGGACACCCATCACCGGGGAGCTGTTTTTT	CASGLGTPITGELFF
TRBV30	TRBJ1-4	many	.	TGTGCCGGGGGGTTTGCAACTAATGAAAAACTGTTTTTT	CAGGFATNEKLFF
TRBV5-1	TRBJ1-1	many	.	TGCGCCAGCAGGTGGGGGCTAGGAAACACTGAAGCTTTCTTT	CASRWGLGNTEAFF
TRBV28	TRBJ2-7	.	TRBD2	TGCGCCAGCAGTTTGGCGGGAGGGCCGGGCAAGCAGTACTTC	CASSLAGGPGKQYF
TRBV7-9	TRBJ2-7	.	TRBD2	TGTGCCAGCAGCAGATATAGCGGGAGGGATTCCTACGAGCAGTACTTC	CASSRYSGRDSYEQYF
TRBV20-1	TRBJ1-1	.	.	TGCAGTGCTAGAGTGTGGGACGAAGCTTTCTTT	CSARVWDEAFF
TRBV7-2	TRBJ2-7	many	TRBD2	TGTGCCAGCAGCCGGCAGATAGCGGGAGGGCTCGAGCAGTACTTC	CASSRQIAGGLEQYF
TRBV7-2	TRBJ2-7	few	.	TGTGCCAGCAGTGCCGGGCCCCTAGGGAGCTCCTACGAGCAGTACTTC	CASSAGPLGSSYEQYF
TRBV7-6	TRBJ2-7	many	.	TGTGCCAGTGGGGGACTTCTGGGATCCGAGCAGTACTTC	CASGGLLGSEQYF
TRBV20-1	TRBJ1-5	.	.	TGCAGTGCCCGCAGTGGGGCGGGGCAGCCCCAGCATTTT	CSARSGAGQPQHF
TRBV28	TRBJ1-5	.	.	TGTGCCAGCGGAGGGGGCAATCAGCCCCAGCATTTT	CASGGGNQPQHF
TRBV6-2/TRBV6-3	TRBJ1-4	.	TRBD1	TGTGCCAGCAGTGAGGGACAGGTTAATGAAAAACTGTTTTTT	CASSEGQVNEKLFF
TRBV24-1	TRBJ2-6	.	TRBD2	TGTGCCACCAGTGATACGAGCGGGAAGAGCTCTGGGGCCAACGTCCTGACTTTC	CATSDTSGKSSGANVLTF
TRBV2	TRBJ1-4	many	TRBD1	TGTGCCAGCAGTGGCGGACAGGGGGCCCTAACTAATGAAAAACTGTTTTTT	CASSGGQGALTNEKLFF
TRBV12-3/TRBV12-4	TRBJ1-6	many	TRBD1	TGTGCCAGCAGTTTAGGTTTACAGGGGAATTCACCCCTCCACTTT	CASSLGLQGNSPLHF
TRBV28	TRBJ1-1	many	TRBD1	TGTGCCAGCAGAGTTTATCGGACAGGGGGGGACACTGAAGCTTTCTTT	CASRVYRTGGDTEAFF
TRBV19	TRBJ2-5	few	TRBD1	TGTGCCAGCTCGGGCCTGGGACAGCAAAAGACCCAGTACTTC	CASSGLGQQKTQYF
TRBV12-3/TRBV12-4	TRBJ1-1	few	.	TGTGCCAGCAGTTTAGCGCCAGGCTACACTGAAGCTTTCTTT	CASSLAPGYTEAFF
TRBV19	TRBJ1-2	.	.	TGTGCCAGTAGTATAGGTGGCTTCGACTATGGCTACACCTTC	CASSIGGFDYGYTF
TRBV3-1	TRBJ2-1	few	TRBD2	TGTGCCAGCAGCCTTGGACTAGCGCCAAATGAGCAGTTCTTC	CASSLGLAPNEQFF
TRBV6-5	TRBJ1-1	few	.	TGTGCCAGCAGTTTTACAGGAAAGAACACTGAAGCTTTCTTT	CASSFTGKNTEAFF
TRBV7-3	TRBJ1-1	many	.	TGTGCCAGCAGCTTAATGAAACGGGAGAACACTGAAGCTTTCTTT	CASSLMKRENTEAFF
TRBV2	TRBJ2-2	.	.	TGTGCCAGCACCGATAGAATATCCGGGGAGCTGTTTTTT	CASTDRISGELFF
TRBV11-2	TRBJ2-7	.	.	TGTGCCAGCAGCTTAGATCTAGCAGGGCCCTCCTACGAGCAGTACTTC	CASSLDLAGPSYEQYF
TRBV28	TRBJ1-5	many	.	TGTGCCAGCAGTTTAATTCTAAGCGAAGGTAGCAATCAGCCCCAGCATTTT	CASSLILSEGSNQPQHF
TRBV3-1	TRBJ2-7	many	.	TGTGCCAGCAGCCAAGGGCCGCGGCCCTACGAGCAGTACTTC	CASSQGPRPYEQYF
TRBV6-4	TRBJ1-4	few	.	TGTGCCAGCAGAGGCCCGAACGGTCATCTGTTTTTT	CASRGPNGHLFF
TRBV3-1	TRBJ2-5	many	TRBD2	TGTGCCAGCAGCCGACCCTCGAGGGAGGGAGGGCCTTGGGAGACCCAGTACTTC	CASSRPSREGGPWETQYF
TRBV20-1	TRBJ1-1	many	.	TGCAGTGCTTCGTGGAACACTGAAGCTTTCTTT	CSASWNTEAFF
TRBV2	TRBJ1-1	many	.	TGTGCCAGCAGTGTAGAGACTGAAGCTTTCTTT	CASSVETEAFF
TRBV5-4	TRBJ1-6	.	.	TGTGCCAGCAGCTTGGACAGTCGCTTATATAATTCACCCCTCCACTTT	CASSLDSRLYNSPLHF
TRBV12-3/TRBV12-4	TRBJ2-7	many	TRBD2	TGTGCCAGCAGACGAGCGGGAGGCGCCTACGAGCAGTACTTC	CASRRAGGAYEQYF
TRBV18	TRBJ2-2	.	TRBD2	TGTGCCAGCTCACCACCGGAAAGCGGGAGTACCGGGGAGCTGTTTTTT	CASSPPESGSTGELFF
TRBV6-5	TRBJ2-7	many	TRBD1	TGTGCCAGCAGTTACTCAGGGACAGGTTCTTACGAGCAGTACTTC	CASSYSGTGSYEQYF
TRBV19	TRBJ1-5	.	.	TGTGCCAGTAGAACCGACAGCAGTCAGCCCCAGCATTTT	CASRTDSSQPQHF
TRBV20-1	TRBJ1-1	many	TRBD1	TGCAGTGCTAGTCCCCTAAGACAGGGGAACACTGAAGCTTTCTTT	CSASPLRQGNTEAFF
TRBV28	TRBJ2-5	few	TRBD1	TGTGCCAGCAGTCATACAGGGGGCACTGAGACCCAGTACTTC	CASSHTGGTETQYF
TRBV7-6	TRBJ2-7	.	TRBD2	TGTGCCAGCAGCCCCCAGAGCGGGGGATACGAGCAGTACTTC	CASSPQSGGYEQYF
TRBV12-3/TRBV12-4	TRBJ2-7	.	TRBD2	TGTGCCAGCAGTCAGGGACTAGTCTACGAGCAGTACTTC	CASSQGLVYEQYF
TRBV20-1	TRBJ2-7	many	.	TGCAGTGCTAGTAGAGGCGACGGGCCCTACGAGCAGTACTTC	CSASRGDGPYEQYF
TRBV7-2	TRBJ2-1	.	TRBD2	TGTGCCAGCAGCTTTCGAGCGGGAGTACCCCCCAATGAGCAGTTCTTC	CASSFRAGVPPNEQFF
TRBV29-1	TRBJ1-1	few	.	TGCAGCGTCCTAAGTTACAGGGCCAACACTGAAGCTTTCTTT	CSVLSYRANTEAFF
TRBV6-1	TRBJ2-7	many	.	TGTGCCAGCAGTCCCTATCTCGAGCAGTACTTC	CASSPYLEQYF
TRBV30	TRBJ2-5	many	.	TGTGCCTGGAGTGGAGGGGACACTCAAGAGACCCAGTACTTC	CAWSGGDTQETQYF
TRBV29-1	TRBJ2-7	few	TRBD2	TGCAGCGTTGGAGGCGGGAGCTTTTACGAGCAGTACTTC	CSVGGGSFYEQYF
TRBV19	TRBJ2-7	.	TRBD2	TGTGCCAGTAGTAGGCTAGCGGGAGGGCTATCCTACGAGCAGTACTTC	CASSRLAGGLSYEQYF
TRBV5-1	TRBJ1-1	.	.	TGCGCCAGCAGCCCGCGGCCGAGGGGGGGCGTTGGCCCTTGGGACACTGAAGCTTTCTTT	CASSPRPRGGVGPWDTEAFF
TRBV5-1	TRBJ2-1	.	.	TGCGCCAGCAGCCCTGTAACTTCACTACGGAGCTCCTACAATGAGCAGTTCTTC	CASSPVTSLRSSYNEQFF
TRBV6-5	TRBJ1-2	many	TRBD1	TGTGCCAGCAGTTCCACTACAGGGGCTGGCTACACCTTC	CASSSTTGAGYTF
TRBV20-1	TRBJ2-5	many	TRBD1	TGCAGTGCTGGAAAAACAGGGGGAGTCCAAGAGACCCAGTACTTC	CSAGKTGGVQETQYF
TRBV20-1	TRBJ1-1	few	.	TGCAGTGCCCGGGACCCCTGGCATACAACTGAAGCTTTCTTT	CSARDPWHTTEAFF
TRBV28	TRBJ2-7	many	.	TGTGCCAGCAGTTCCCCGCCCGGAGCGGGACAGTACGAGCAGCACTTC	CASSSPPGAGQYEQHF